This entry describes one TCR beta chain. Its antigen is as yet unknown. Trimming stripped 7 bases from V and 2 bases from J, with 13 bases between. CDR3 size: 15 residues. Per germline, CDR1 SGHRS and CDR2 YFSETQ. This entry is derived from a study of shared clonotypes between healthy human individuals. Findings of the study overall: Sampling covered nothing but blood. Tissue TCR repertoires likely differ from those found in blood. Unshared clonotypes carried lower generation probabilities than those common to all four donors.

Under the authors' procedure: From ImmunoSEQ came sequences covering only the junction and carrying no quality scores, so filtering differed. The repertoire was sequenced with immunoSEQ multiplex PCR; TCRdb's copy has only in-frame clones and lacks some. V and J calls and clone size are as listed in that table; D and trimming were resolved from the DNA. The data show about a million clones, over 75% seen once. Sequenced material: memory CD4+ T cells sorted from blood. Subset in this sample: CD45RA-negative fraction. The sequence was obtained from a man younger than 35 in good health. The chain combines TRBV5-1 with TRBJ1-6; D is uncertain. The CDR3 nucleotides are TGCGCCAGCCGCCGCGAGGGCCCCTATAATTCACCCCTCCACTTT. Protein sequence: CASRREGPYNSPLHF.